This T cell receptor (beta chain) was observed in a study of T cell repertoires in aging, cancer and after chemotherapy. Turning to the study itself: Paired samples before and after chemotherapy came from chronic lymphocytic leukemia patients on fludarabine- or bendamustine-based regimens. General study results and limits: In healthy donors, age-related TCR diversity loss mainly reflected lost richness. Lymphoid organ infiltration in hematological cancer patients may impair thymic emigration or peripheral T cell expansion.

Amplification of TCR beta used genomic DNA extracted from peripheral blood. Rearranged V-D-J TRB sequences were amplified with a mixed TRB-A/B primer pool. TCRdb ran MiXCR on the multiplex PCR reads and lists one entry per CDR3 protein. The data show about 3,200 distinct CDR3 sequences, roughly 50% seen once. This clonotype was observed a handful of times. The antigen remains unidentified. V lost 4 bases and J lost 7, with 15 bases in between. The CDR3 is 14 residues long. The germline gives CDR1 SGHNT, CDR2 YYREEE (reference sequence). The TCR originated in a human donor with a blood cancer. The sequenced sample consisted of blood. The rearrangement links TRBV5-4 to TRBJ2-1; a possible D gene is TRBD2 (6 bases). CDR3 amino acids: CASSRESGTNEQFF. The CDR3 bases are TGTGCCAGCAGCCGGGAGTCCGGAACGAATGAGCAGTTCTTC.